This T cell receptor (beta chain) was sequenced for a study of graft-versus-host responses after intestinal transplantation. Looking at the study overall: Recipients across the board were started on anti-thymocyte globulin induction, then kept on tacrolimus and steroids for two to four years.

The data were produced by immunoSEQ multiplex PCR, yet TCRdb's version contains in-frame clones alone and is incomplete. This sample has 85,000 to 100,000 clones, with around 88% found just once. V was shortened by 3 bases and J by 2 bases, with 11 bases between the two germline ends. CDR1 LNHDA and CDR2 SQIVND come from the germline V gene (reference sequence). This CDR3 contains 14 residues. The specimen was PBMCs, collected 255 days after intestinal transplant. The TCR originated in a human patient who received an intestinal transplant, so some T cells may come from the graft donor. The chain combines TRBV19 with TRBJ2-7; D may be TRBD1 (6 bases). In nucleotides, the CDR3 is TGTGCCAGTAGTATGCAGGGGCGAACCTACGAGCAGTACTTC. Amino acids: CASSMQGRTYEQYF.